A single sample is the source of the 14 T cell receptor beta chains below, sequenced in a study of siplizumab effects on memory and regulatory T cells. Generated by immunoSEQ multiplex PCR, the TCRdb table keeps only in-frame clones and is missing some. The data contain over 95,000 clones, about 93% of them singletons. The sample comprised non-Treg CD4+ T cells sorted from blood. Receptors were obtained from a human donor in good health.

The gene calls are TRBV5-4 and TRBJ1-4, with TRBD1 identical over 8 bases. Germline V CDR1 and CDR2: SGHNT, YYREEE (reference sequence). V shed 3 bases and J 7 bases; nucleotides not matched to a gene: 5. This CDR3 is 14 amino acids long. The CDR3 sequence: CASSSQGVAEKLFF. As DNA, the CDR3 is TGTGCCAGCAGCTCACAGGGGGTGGCTGAAAAACTGTTTTTT. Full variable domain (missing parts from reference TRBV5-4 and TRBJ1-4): ETGVTQSPTHLIKTRGQQVTLRCSSQSGHNTVSWYQQALGQGPQFIFQYYREEENGRGNFPPRFSGLQFPNYSSELNVNALELDDSALYLCASSSQGVAEKLFFGSGTQLSVL.

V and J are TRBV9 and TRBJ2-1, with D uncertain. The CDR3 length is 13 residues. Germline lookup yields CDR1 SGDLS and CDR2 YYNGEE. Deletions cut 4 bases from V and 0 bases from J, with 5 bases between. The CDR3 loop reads CASSQNSYNEQFF. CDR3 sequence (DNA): TGTGCCAGCAGCCAGAACTCCTACAATGAGCAGTTCTTC.

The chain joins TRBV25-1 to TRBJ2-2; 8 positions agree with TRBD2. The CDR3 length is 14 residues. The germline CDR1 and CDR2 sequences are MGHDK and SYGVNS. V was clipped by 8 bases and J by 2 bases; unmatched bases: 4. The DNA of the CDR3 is TGTGCCAGCCAGAGCGGGGGCAACACCGGGGAGCTGTTTTTT. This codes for CASQSGGNTGELFF.

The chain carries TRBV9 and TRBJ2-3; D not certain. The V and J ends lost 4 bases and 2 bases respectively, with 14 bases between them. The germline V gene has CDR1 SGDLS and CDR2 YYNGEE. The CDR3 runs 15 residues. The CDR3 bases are TGTGCCAGCAGCCCCCGGGCCGCGATCACAGATACGCAGTATTTT. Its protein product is CASSPRAAITDTQYF.

The DNA for the CDR3 is TGTGCCACCAGCCCCAGCGCGGGGCCTACCTACGAGCAGTACTTC. Translated, it gives CATSPSAGPTYEQYF. The chain uses TRBV15 and TRBJ2-7, with D possibly TRBD2 on 6 matching bases. From germline, CDR1 is LNHNV and CDR2 YYDKDF (reference sequence). CDR3 size: 15 residues. Deletions cut 5 bases from V and 2 bases from J, with 16 bases between.

Here the CDR3 DNA reads TGTGCCAGCTCACCGCCTCTGGGGACCTCCTACGAGCAGTACTTC. This encodes CASSPPLGTSYEQYF. J is TRBJ2-7 and V is TRBV18; tentatively, D is TRBD1 or TRBD2 (5 bases each). This CDR3 spans 15 amino acids. Germline-derived CDR1 and CDR2 are KGHSH and LQKENI. Trimming pared 3 bases from V and 0 bases from J, leaving 12 bases between.

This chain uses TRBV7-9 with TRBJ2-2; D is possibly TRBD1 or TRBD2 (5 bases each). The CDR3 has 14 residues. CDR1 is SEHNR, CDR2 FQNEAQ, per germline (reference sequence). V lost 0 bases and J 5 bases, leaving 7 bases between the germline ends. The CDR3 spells CASSLAGRTGELFF. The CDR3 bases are TGTGCCAGCAGCTTAGCGGGACGGACCGGGGAGCTGTTTTTT.

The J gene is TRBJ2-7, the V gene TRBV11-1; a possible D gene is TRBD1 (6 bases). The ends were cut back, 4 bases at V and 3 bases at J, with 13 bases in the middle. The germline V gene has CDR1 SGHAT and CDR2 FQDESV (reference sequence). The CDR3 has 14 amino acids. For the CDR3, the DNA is TGTGCCAGCAGCTCAAGGGGGTTCTTCTACGAGCAGTACTTC. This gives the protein CASSSRGFFYEQYF. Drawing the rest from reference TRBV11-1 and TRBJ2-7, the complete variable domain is EAEVAQSPRYKITEKSQAVAFWCDPISGHATLYWYRQILGQGPELLVQFQDESVVDDSQLPKDRFSAERLKGVDSTLKIQPAELGDSAMYLCASSSRGFFYEQYFGPGTRLTVT.

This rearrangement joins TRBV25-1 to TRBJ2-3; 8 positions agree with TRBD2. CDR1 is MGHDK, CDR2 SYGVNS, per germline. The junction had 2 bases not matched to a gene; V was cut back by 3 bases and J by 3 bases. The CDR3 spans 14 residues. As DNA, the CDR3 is TGTGCCAGCAGTGATGCGGGGGGAACAGATACGCAGTATTTT. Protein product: CASSDAGGTDTQYF. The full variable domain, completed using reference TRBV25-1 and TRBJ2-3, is EADIYQTPRYLVIGTGKKITLECSQTMGHDKMYWYQQDPGMELHLIHYSYGVNSTEKGDLSSESTVSRIRTEHFPLTLESARPSHTSQYLCASSDAGGTDTQYFGPGTRLTVL.

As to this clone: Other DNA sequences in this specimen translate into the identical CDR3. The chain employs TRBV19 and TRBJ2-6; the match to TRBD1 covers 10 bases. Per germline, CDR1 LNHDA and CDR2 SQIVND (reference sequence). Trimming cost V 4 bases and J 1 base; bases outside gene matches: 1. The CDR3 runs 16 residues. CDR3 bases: TGTGCCAGTAGTAGGGGACAGGGGTCTGGGGCCAACGTCCTGACTTTC. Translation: CASSRGQGSGANVLTF.

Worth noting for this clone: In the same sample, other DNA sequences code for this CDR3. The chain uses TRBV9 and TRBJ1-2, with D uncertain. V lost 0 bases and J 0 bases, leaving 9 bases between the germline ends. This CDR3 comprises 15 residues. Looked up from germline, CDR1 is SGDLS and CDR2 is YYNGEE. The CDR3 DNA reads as TGTGCCAGCAGCGTAGGCGTGAGCCCTAACTATGGCTACACCTTC. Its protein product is CASSVGVSPNYGYTF. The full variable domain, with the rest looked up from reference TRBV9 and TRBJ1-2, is DSGVTQTPKHLITATGQRVTLRCSPRSGDLSVYWYQQSLDQGLQFLIQYYNGEERAKGNILERFSAQQFPDLHSELNLSSLELGDSALYFCASSVGVSPNYGYTFGSGTRLTVV.

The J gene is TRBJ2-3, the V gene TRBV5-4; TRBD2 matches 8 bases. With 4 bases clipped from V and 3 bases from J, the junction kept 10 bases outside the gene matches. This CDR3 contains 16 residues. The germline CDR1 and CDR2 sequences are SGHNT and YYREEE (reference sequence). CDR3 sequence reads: CASSPPPGGGTDTQYF. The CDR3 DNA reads TGTGCCAGCAGCCCCCCCCCAGGCGGGGGGACAGATACGCAGTATTTT.

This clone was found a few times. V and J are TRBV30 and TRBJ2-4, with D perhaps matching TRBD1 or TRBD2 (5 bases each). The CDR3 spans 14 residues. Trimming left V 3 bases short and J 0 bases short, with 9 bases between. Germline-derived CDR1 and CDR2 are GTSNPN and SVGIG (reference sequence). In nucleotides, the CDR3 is TGTGCCTGGAGCACGGGGCTAGCCAAAAACATTCAGTACTTC. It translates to CAWSTGLAKNIQYF.

The DNA of the CDR3 is TGCAGCGTTTCGCACGGAGGTGGGCTGTCACCCCTCCACTTT. Protein: CSVSHGGGLSPLHF. The genes are TRBV29-1 and TRBJ1-6; D remains unclear. This CDR3 spans 14 amino acids. From germline, CDR1 is SQVTM and CDR2 ANQGSEA. The V end was cut by 5 bases, the J end by 10 bases, with 18 bases between.